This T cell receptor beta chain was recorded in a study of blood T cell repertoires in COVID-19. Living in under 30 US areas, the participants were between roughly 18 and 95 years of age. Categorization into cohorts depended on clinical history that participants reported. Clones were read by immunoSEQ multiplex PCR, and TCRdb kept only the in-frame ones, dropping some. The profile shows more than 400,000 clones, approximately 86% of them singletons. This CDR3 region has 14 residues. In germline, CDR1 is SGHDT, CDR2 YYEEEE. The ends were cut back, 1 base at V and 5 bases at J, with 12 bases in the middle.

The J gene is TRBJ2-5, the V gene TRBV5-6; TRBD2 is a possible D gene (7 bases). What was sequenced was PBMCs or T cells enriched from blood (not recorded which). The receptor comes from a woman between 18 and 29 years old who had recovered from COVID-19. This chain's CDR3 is CASSLSGGWETQYF. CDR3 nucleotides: TGTGCCAGCAGCTTGTCGGGGGGCTGGGAGACCCAGTACTTC.